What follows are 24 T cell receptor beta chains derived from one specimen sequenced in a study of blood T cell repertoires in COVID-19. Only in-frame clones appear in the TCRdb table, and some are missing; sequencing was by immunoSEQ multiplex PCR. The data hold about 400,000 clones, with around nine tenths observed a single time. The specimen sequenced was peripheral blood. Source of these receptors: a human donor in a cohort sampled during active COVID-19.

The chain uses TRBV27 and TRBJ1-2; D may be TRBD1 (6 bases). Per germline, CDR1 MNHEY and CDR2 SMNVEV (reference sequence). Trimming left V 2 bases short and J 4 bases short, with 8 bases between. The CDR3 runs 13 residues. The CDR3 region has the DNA TGTGCCAGCAGTTTACGAGGGGGCTATGGCTACACCTTC. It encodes CASSLRGGYGYTF.

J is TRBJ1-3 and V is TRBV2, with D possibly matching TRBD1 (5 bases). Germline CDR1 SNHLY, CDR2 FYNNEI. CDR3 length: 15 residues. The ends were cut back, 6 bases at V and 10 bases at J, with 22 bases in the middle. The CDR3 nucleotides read TGTGCCAGCAGGGGACTCAGGGATGATAATTGGACCATATATTTT. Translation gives CASRGLRDDNWTIYF.

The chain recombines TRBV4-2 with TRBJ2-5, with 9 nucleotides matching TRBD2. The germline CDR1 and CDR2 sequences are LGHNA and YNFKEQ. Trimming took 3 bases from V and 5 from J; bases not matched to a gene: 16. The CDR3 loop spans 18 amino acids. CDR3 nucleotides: TGTGCCAGCAGCCAGGGTTCGGAGGGTAGCGGGAGACGGGAGACCCAGTACTTC. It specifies CASSQGSEGSGRRETQYF.

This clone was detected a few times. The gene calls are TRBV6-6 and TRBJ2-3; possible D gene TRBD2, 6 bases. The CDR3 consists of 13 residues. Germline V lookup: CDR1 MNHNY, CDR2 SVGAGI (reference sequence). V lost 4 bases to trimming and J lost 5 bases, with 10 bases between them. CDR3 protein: CASSSGEEDTQYF. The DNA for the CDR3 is TGTGCCAGCAGTTCCGGGGAGGAAGATACGCAGTATTTT.

The CDR3 DNA reads as TGTGCCAGCAGTGATTTAGGGACAGCGGTTTACGAGCAGTACTTC. Translating gives CASSDLGTAVYEQYF. V gene TRBV2 combines with J gene TRBJ2-7; 7 bases are shared with TRBD1. CDR1 is SNHLY, CDR2 FYNNEI, per germline. J gave up 4 bases and V 3 bases, and 9 bases lay outside the gene matches. The CDR3 consists of 15 residues.

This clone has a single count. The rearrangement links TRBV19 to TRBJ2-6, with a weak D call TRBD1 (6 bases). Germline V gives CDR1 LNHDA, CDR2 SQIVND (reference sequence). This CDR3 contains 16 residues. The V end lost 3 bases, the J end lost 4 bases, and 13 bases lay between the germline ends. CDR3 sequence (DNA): TGTGCCAGTAGTATTGCGACAGGATGGGGGGCCAACGTCCTGACTTTC. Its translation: CASSIATGWGANVLTF.

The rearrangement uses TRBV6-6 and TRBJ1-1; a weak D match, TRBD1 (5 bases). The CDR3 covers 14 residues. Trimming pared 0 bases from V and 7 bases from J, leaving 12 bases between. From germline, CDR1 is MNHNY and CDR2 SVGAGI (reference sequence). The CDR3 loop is CASSYSVRAIEAFF. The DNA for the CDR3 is TGTGCCAGCAGTTACTCGGTCAGGGCGATTGAAGCTTTCTTT.

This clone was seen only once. The CDR3: CASNIIWQGNNEQFF. CDR3 nucleotides: TGTGCCAGCAACATAATTTGGCAGGGCAACAATGAGCAGTTCTTC. This chain joins TRBV28 and TRBJ2-1; D may be TRBD1 (5 bases). The CDR3 is made up of 15 amino acids. CDR1 is MDHEN, CDR2 SYDVKM, per germline. Trimming left V 7 bases short and J 5 bases short, with 18 bases between.

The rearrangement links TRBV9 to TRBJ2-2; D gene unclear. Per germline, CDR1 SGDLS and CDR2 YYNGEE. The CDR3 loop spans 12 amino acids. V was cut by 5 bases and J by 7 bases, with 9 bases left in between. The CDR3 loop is CASSEYGGELFF. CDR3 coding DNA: TGTGCCAGCAGTGAGTACGGCGGGGAGCTGTTTTTT.

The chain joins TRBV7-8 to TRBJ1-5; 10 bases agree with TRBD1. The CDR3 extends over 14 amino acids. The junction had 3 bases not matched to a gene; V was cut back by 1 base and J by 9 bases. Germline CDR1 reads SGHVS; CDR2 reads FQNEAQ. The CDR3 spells CASSLGTGGRPQHF. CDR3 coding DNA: TGTGCCAGCAGCTTAGGGACAGGGGGTAGGCCCCAGCATTTT.

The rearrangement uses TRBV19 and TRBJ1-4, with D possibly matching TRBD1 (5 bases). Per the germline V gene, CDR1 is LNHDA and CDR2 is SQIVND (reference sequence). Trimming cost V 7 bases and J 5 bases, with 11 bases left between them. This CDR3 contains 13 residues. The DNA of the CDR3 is TGTGCCAGTACCCGACGGGGGAATGAAAAACTGTTTTTT. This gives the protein CASTRRGNEKLFF.

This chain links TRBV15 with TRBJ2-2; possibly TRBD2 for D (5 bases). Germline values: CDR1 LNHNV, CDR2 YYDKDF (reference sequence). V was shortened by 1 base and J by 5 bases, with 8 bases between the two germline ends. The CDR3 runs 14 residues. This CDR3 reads CATSRGERTGELFF. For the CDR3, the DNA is TGTGCCACCAGCAGAGGGGAGAGGACCGGGGAGCTGTTTTTT. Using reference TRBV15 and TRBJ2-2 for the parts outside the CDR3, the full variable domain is DAMVIQNPRYQVTQFGKPVTLSCSQTLNHNVMYWYQQKSSQAPKLLFHYYDKDFNNEADTPDNFQSRRPNTSFCFLDIRSPGLGDTAMYLCATSRGERTGELFFGEGSRLTVL.

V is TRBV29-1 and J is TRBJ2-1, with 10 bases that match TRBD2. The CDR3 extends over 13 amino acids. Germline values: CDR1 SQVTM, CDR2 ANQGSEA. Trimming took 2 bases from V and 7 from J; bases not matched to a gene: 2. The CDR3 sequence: CSVEPSGGNEQFF. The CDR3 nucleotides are TGCAGCGTTGAACCTAGCGGGGGTAATGAGCAGTTCTTC.

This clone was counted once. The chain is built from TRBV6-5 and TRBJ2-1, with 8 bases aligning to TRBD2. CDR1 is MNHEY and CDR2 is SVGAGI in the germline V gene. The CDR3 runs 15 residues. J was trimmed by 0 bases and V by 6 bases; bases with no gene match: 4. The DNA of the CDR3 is TGTGCCAGCAGCCCCGGGACTAGCTCCTACAATGAGCAGTTCTTC. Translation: CASSPGTSSYNEQFF.

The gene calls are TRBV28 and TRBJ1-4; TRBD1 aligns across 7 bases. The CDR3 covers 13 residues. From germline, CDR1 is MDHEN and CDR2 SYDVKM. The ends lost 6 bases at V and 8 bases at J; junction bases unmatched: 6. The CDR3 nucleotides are TGTGCCAGCAGGAGACAGGGCGTGGAAAAACTGTTTTTT. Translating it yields CASRRQGVEKLFF.

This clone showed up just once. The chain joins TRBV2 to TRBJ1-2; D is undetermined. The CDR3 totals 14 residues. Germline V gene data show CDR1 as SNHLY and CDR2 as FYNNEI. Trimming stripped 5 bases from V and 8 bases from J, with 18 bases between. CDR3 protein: CASSSSGENGGYTF. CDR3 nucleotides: TGTGCCAGCAGTTCCTCCGGAGAAAACGGGGGCTACACCTTC.

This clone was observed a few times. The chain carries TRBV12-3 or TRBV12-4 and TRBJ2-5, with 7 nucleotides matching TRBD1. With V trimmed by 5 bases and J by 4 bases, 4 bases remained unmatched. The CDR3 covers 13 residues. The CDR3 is CASSQNRGETQYF. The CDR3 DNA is TGTGCCAGCAGTCAAAACAGGGGAGAGACCCAGTACTTC.

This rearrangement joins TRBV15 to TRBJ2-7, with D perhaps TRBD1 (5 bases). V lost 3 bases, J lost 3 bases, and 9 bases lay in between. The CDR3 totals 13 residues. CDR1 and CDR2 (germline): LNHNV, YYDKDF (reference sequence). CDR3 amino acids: CATSRWGLYEQYF. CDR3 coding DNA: TGTGCCACCAGCAGGTGGGGCCTCTACGAGCAGTACTTC.

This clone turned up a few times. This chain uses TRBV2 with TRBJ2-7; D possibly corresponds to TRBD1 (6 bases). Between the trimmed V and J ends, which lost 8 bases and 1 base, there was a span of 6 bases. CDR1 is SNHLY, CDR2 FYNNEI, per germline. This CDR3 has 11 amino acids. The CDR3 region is CASQGSYEQYF. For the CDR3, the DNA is TGTGCCAGCCAGGGGTCCTACGAGCAGTACTTC. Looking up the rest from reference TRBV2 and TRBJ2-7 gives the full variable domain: EPEVTQTPSHQVTQMGQEVILRCVPISNHLYFYWYRQILGQKVEFLVSFYNNEISEKSEIFDDQFSVERPDGSNFTLKIRSTKLEDSAMYFCASQGSYEQYFGPGTRLTVT.

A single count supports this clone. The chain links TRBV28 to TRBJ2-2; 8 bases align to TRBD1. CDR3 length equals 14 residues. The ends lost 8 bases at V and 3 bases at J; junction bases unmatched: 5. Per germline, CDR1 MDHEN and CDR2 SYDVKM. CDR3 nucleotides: TGTGCCAGCCTCGACAGGGGCTACACCGGGGAGCTGTTTTTT. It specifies CASLDRGYTGELFF.

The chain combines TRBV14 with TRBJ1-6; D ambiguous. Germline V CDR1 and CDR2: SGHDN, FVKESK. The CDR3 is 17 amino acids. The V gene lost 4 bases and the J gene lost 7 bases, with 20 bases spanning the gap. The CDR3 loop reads CASSRRSSGVMNSPLHF. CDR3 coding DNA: TGTGCCAGCAGCCGTAGGAGCAGCGGGGTAATGAATTCACCCCTCCACTTT.

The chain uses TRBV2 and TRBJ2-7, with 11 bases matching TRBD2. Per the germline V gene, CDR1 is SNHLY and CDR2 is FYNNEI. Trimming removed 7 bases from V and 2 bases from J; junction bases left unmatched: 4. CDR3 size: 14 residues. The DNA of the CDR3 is TGTGCCAGCAAATTGACTAGCGGGGCCTACGAGCAGTACTTC. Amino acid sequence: CASKLTSGAYEQYF.

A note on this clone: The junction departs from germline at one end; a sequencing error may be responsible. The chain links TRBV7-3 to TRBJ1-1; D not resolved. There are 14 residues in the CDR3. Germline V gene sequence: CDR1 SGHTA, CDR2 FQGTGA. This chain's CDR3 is CASSLTAMNTEAFF. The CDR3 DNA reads TGTGCCAGCAGCCTAACAGCGATGAACACTGAAGCTTTCTTT.

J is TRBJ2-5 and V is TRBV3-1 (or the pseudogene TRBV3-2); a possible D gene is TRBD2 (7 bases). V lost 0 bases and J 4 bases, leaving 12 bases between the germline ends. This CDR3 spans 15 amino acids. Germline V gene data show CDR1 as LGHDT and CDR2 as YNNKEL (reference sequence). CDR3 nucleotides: TGTGCCAGCAGCCAAGACAGGGGAGGGGGAGAGACCCAGTACTTC. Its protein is CASSQDRGGGETQYF.